These 23 T cell receptor beta chains originate from one sample sequenced in a study of PD-1 blockade in mismatch repair-deficient tumors. Some clones are missing from TCRdb's copy, which holds only in-frame ones; the method was immunoSEQ multiplex PCR. Of some 51,000 clones in the sample, around 85% were seen once. Sequences were derived from peripheral blood, sampled approximately 20 weeks after starting pembrolizumab. The receptor set was obtained from an adult with mismatch repair-deficient cancer.

This sequence joins TRBV12-1 and TRBJ2-1; the D segment call TRBD2 is taken from the table without a DNA check. TRBV12-1 is recorded as a pseudogene. The CDR3 extends over 13 amino acids. The CDR3 region has the DNA TGTGCCAGCAGCTCACCCCGTCCGGGTGAGCAGTTCTTC. It yields the protein CASSSPRPGEQFF.

This rearrangement joins TRBV4-1 to TRBJ2-3, with a tentative D call TRBD2 (6 bases). V lost 1 base and J lost 0, with 23 bases in between. The CDR3 consists of 20 residues. From germline, CDR1 is MGHRA and CDR2 YSYEKL. CDR3: CASSQVLLGGFGTSTDTQYF. The CDR3 nucleotides read TGCGCCAGCAGCCAAGTATTGCTGGGCGGCTTCGGGACTAGCACAGATACGCAGTATTTT.

The chain carries TRBV9 and TRBJ1-1; D ambiguous. The CDR3 has 13 amino acids. V was cut by 4 bases and J by 1 base, with 8 bases left in between. CDR1 SGDLS and CDR2 YYNGEE come from the germline V gene. Written as DNA, the CDR3 is TGTGCCAGCAGCATACAGCGGAACACTGAAGCTTTCTTT. Its protein is CASSIQRNTEAFF.

The chain combines TRBV4-2 with TRBJ2-6; 8 bases are shared with TRBD1. The germline gives CDR1 LGHNA, CDR2 YNFKEQ. J was trimmed by 4 bases and V by 5 bases; bases with no gene match: 10. The CDR3 extends over 17 amino acids. CDR3 bases: TGTGCCAGCAGCGACCGGGACAGGATGACCGGGGCCAACGTCCTGACTTTC. As protein: CASSDRDRMTGANVLTF.

The rearrangement joins TRBV10-3 to TRBJ2-5; tentative D call: TRBD1 (6 bases). Germline CDR1 ENHRY, CDR2 SYGVKD. The CDR3 runs to 13 residues. The germline V and J ends were trimmed by 3 bases and 5 bases, with 10 bases remaining between them. The CDR3, as DNA: TGTGCCATCAGTGATATCCAGGGGGAGACCCAGTACTTC. Its translation: CAISDIQGETQYF.

This chain links TRBV25-1 with TRBJ2-1; no firm D call. Trimming took 3 bases from V and 2 from J, leaving 14 bases between them. The CDR3 extends over 16 amino acids. The V gene's germline CDR1 is MGHDK and CDR2 SYGVNS. The DNA for the CDR3 is TGTGCCAGCAGTGATTCGGCTGGCGCGACCTACAATGAGCAGTTCTTC. Translating it yields CASSDSAGATYNEQFF.

This CDR3 is CAISESGTNTDTQYF. In DNA form, the CDR3 reads TGTGCCATCAGTGAGTCTGGCACGAACACAGATACGCAGTATTTT. The chain combines TRBV10-3 with TRBJ2-3; no clear D gene. In germline, CDR1 is ENHRY, CDR2 SYGVKD. CDR3 length: 15 amino acids. The V gene lost 0 bases and the J gene lost 2 bases, with 9 bases spanning the gap.

This clone was counted between two and nine times. The chain employs TRBV10-3 and TRBJ1-2; no clear D gene. The CDR3 covers 12 residues. Germline V gene data show CDR1 as ENHRY and CDR2 as SYGVKD. The V end lost 4 bases, the J end lost 8 bases, and 11 bases lay between the germline ends. DNA for the CDR3: TGTGCCATCAGTGTTCCCGCGGGGGGCTACACCTTC. It is translated as CAISVPAGGYTF.

This chain links TRBV5-5 with TRBJ1-2, with TRBD1 matching over 8 bases. The CDR3 is 14 residues long. Germline lookup yields CDR1 SGHKS and CDR2 YYEKEE (reference sequence). After removal of 0 bases from V and 5 bases from J, the junction contained 3 bases not matched to a gene. CDR3: CASSLDRGAYGYTF. In nucleotides, the CDR3 is TGTGCCAGCAGCTTGGACAGGGGGGCTTATGGCTACACCTTC.

The CDR3 sequence: CASSPRKPRAFF. CDR3 nucleotide sequence: TGTGCCAGCAGCCCCAGGAAGCCCCGAGCTTTCTTT. The rearrangement links TRBV28 to TRBJ1-1; no definite D call. The CDR3 length is 12 residues. V was pared by 6 bases and J by 10 bases, with 15 bases between. Germline V gene data show CDR1 as MDHEN and CDR2 as SYDVKM.

The DNA of the CDR3 is TGTGCCAGCAGCTTAGGCGGGAGGGTCGAGCAGTACTTC. Its translation: CASSLGGRVEQYF. The V call is TRBV7-6, the J call TRBJ2-7; TRBD2 agrees at 9 bases. The ends lost 1 base at V and 6 bases at J; junction bases unmatched: 1. The CDR3 sequence is 13 residues long. Germline V CDR1 and CDR2: SGHVS, FNYEAQ.

This clone was detected a few times. This sequence joins TRBV7-3 and TRBJ2-3; D uncertain. Germline CDR1 is SGHTA and CDR2 is FQGTGA. The V end was cut by 3 bases, the J end by 2 bases, with 6 bases between. The CDR3 has 13 residues. The CDR3 nucleotides read TGTGCCAGCAGCTTTACAGACACAGATACGCAGTATTTT. Translated, it gives CASSFTDTDTQYF.

The chain is built from TRBV15 and TRBJ2-7, with D possibly TRBD2 on 5 matching bases. CDR1 and CDR2 from the germline V gene are LNHNV and YYDKDF (reference sequence). V lost 5 bases and J 1 base, leaving 12 bases between the germline ends. The CDR3 has 14 residues. CDR3 sequence reads: CATSYPRESYEQYF. The CDR3 DNA reads as TGTGCCACCAGCTACCCAAGGGAGTCCTACGAGCAGTACTTC.

This clone is medium-sized. The chain recombines TRBV9 with TRBJ1-1; D is unresolved. This CDR3 comprises 14 residues. The germline V gene encodes CDR1 SGDLS and CDR2 YYNGEE. V was cut by 0 bases and J by 1 base, with 7 bases left in between. In DNA, the CDR3 is TGTGCCAGCAGCGTAGCCATTGGGAACACTGAAGCTTTCTTT. It specifies CASSVAIGNTEAFF.

The rearrangement uses TRBV28 and TRBJ1-1, with a weak D call TRBD1 (5 bases). Deletions cut 8 bases from V and 10 bases from J, with 23 bases between. There are 14 residues in the CDR3. Germline CDR1 reads MDHEN; CDR2 reads SYDVKM. CDR3: CASWARGVSGRAFF. As DNA, the CDR3 is TGTGCCAGCTGGGCGCGGGGGGTGAGTGGTCGAGCTTTCTTT.

The rearrangement uses TRBV28 and TRBJ1-5; no firm D call. There are 14 residues in the CDR3. Germline V gene sequence: CDR1 MDHEN, CDR2 SYDVKM. V was clipped by 2 bases and J by 5 bases, with 10 bases between them. CDR3 loop: CASSLSMADQPQHF. The DNA of the CDR3 is TGTGCCAGCAGTTTAAGCATGGCGGATCAGCCCCAGCATTTT.

Comment on this clone: The same CDR3 can be traced to other DNA sequences in this sample. The chain is built from TRBV9 and TRBJ1-5; a weak D match, TRBD1 (6 bases). V lost 0 bases and J lost 6, with 13 bases in between. Germline V gene data show CDR1 as SGDLS and CDR2 as YYNGEE. The CDR3 is 15 amino acids. The DNA of the CDR3 is TGTGCCAGCAGCGTAGAGGGGGGCGGGGGTCAGCCCCAGCATTTT. It encodes CASSVEGGGGQPQHF.

The chain couples TRBV4-1 to TRBJ2-1; possibly TRBD2 for D (6 bases). This CDR3 comprises 15 residues. CDR1 MGHRA and CDR2 YSYEKL come from the germline V gene. Trimming removed 5 bases from V and 4 bases from J, with 15 bases in between. This chain's CDR3 is CASSSRPLAYNEQFF. CDR3 DNA sequence: TGCGCCAGCAGCTCAAGGCCCCTAGCGTACAATGAGCAGTTCTTC.

The genes are TRBV5-1 and TRBJ1-1, with D unresolved. V was shortened by 0 bases and J by 4 bases, with 4 bases between the two germline ends. This CDR3 is 12 amino acids long. Germline assignment: CDR1 SGHRS and CDR2 YFSETQ. The DNA for the CDR3 is TGCGCCAGCAGCTTGGGGACCACTGAAGCTTTCTTT. Translating gives CASSLGTTEAFF.

The chain links TRBV19 to TRBJ1-2; 9 bases map to TRBD1. The junction had 3 bases not matched to a gene; V was cut back by 5 bases and J by 2 bases. Germline lookup yields CDR1 LNHDA and CDR2 SQIVND (reference sequence). The CDR3 has 14 amino acids. CDR3 residues: CASSAGQGNYGYTF. CDR3 sequence (DNA): TGTGCCAGTAGTGCAGGACAGGGGAACTATGGCTACACCTTC.

This clone appeared a single time. This sequence joins TRBV10-3 and TRBJ2-1; 7 bases map to TRBD2. Per the germline V gene, CDR1 is ENHRY and CDR2 is SYGVKD. J was trimmed by 5 bases and V by 8 bases; bases with no gene match: 6. This CDR3 spans 13 amino acids. Here the CDR3 reads CAIWGGMDNEQFF. The DNA for the CDR3 is TGTGCCATCTGGGGGGGAATGGACAATGAGCAGTTCTTC.

This sequence joins TRBV30 and TRBJ2-7, with a tentative D call TRBD1 (5 bases). Germline V gene data show CDR1 as GTSNPN and CDR2 as SVGIG (reference sequence). The CDR3 has 14 residues. The V end lost 3 bases, the J end lost 3 bases, and 15 bases lay between the germline ends. CDR3 sequence: CAWSPKGIYYEQYF. Here the CDR3 DNA reads TGTGCCTGGAGCCCCAAGGGGATCTACTACGAGCAGTACTTC.

The J gene is TRBJ2-4, the V gene TRBV7-9, with D unclear. V lost 5 bases to trimming and J lost 3 bases, with 2 bases between them. Looked up from germline, CDR1 is SEHNR and CDR2 is FQNEAQ (reference sequence). CDR3 length equals 11 residues. CDR3 residues: CASSDKNIQYF. DNA of the CDR3: TGTGCCAGCAGCGACAAAAACATTCAGTACTTC.